Listed here are 25 T cell receptor beta chains from one sample, sequenced in a study of blood T cells in healthy people across ages. With a J-beta primer mix and a sample-barcoded 5' primer, a second PCR ran about 7 to 11 cycles. TCRdb re-analysed the 5' RACE reads in MiXCR, keeping a single row per CDR3 protein. The data hold some 1.5 million distinct CDR3 sequences, with 28% observed a single time. Input material: blood. The receptor set was obtained from a woman aged 25 to 45 in good health.

This clonotype was observed a few times. The gene calls are TRBV6-1 and TRBJ1-1; D ambiguous. Looked up from germline, CDR1 is MNHNS and CDR2 is SASEGT. The germline V and J ends were trimmed by 9 bases and 8 bases, with 19 bases remaining between them. The CDR3 is 13 residues long. The CDR3 bases are TGTGCCAGTACACTTAACAATAATCGGGAAGCTTTCTTT. This sequence encodes CASTLNNNREAFF.

For the CDR3, the DNA is TGTGCCAGTAGTATAAGCCTGGAAATTAACGAAAAACTGTTTTTT. Translation: CASSISLEINEKLFF. The chain links TRBV19 to TRBJ1-4; D is uncertain. V lost 2 bases and J 8 bases, leaving 15 bases between the germline ends. The V gene's germline CDR1 is LNHDA and CDR2 SQIVND (reference sequence). CDR3 size: 15 residues.

The chain has TRBV29-1 and TRBJ2-3; 10 bases line up with TRBD2. CDR1 and CDR2 from the germline V gene are SQVTM and ANQGSEA. The ends lost 5 bases at V and 6 bases at J; junction bases unmatched: 8. The CDR3 totals 14 residues. CDR3 DNA: TGCAGCGTTTCCCCTAGCGGGAGTTGGGATACGCAGTATTTT. This sequence encodes CSVSPSGSWDTQYF.

This chain links TRBV20-1 with TRBJ1-5; D is uncertain. Trimming removed 3 bases at V and 1 base at J, with 10 bases between. The CDR3 has 14 residues. From germline, CDR1 is DFQATT and CDR2 SNEGSKA (reference sequence). CDR3 residues: CSASPTWSNQPQHF. CDR3 nucleotide sequence: TGCAGTGCTAGCCCTACATGGAGCAATCAGCCCCAGCATTTT.

The rearrangement uses TRBV7-2 and TRBJ1-5; D might be TRBD1 (6 bases). Trimming left V 2 bases short and J 5 bases short, with 16 bases between. The CDR3 totals 16 residues. CDR1 and CDR2 (germline): SGHTA, FQGNSA. Here the CDR3 DNA reads TGTGCCAGCAGCTTATGGCGACAGGCGGCAGATCAGCCCCAGCATTTT. It translates to CASSLWRQAADQPQHF.

The CDR3 here is CSAAPTGVGNEQYF. The CDR3, as DNA: TGCAGTGCCGCACCCACGGGGGTGGGAAATGAGCAGTACTTC. V is TRBV20-1 and J is TRBJ2-4; a possible D gene is TRBD2 (6 bases). Trimming took off 6 bases at V and 13 bases at J, with 25 bases between the two ends. The CDR3 length is 14 residues. The V gene's germline CDR1 is DFQATT and CDR2 SNEGSKA (reference sequence).

This rearrangement joins TRBV29-1 to TRBJ2-6; D unclear. The V gene lost 6 bases and the J gene lost 1 base, with 13 bases spanning the gap. This CDR3 comprises 15 residues. Germline V gene lookup returns CDR1 SQVTM and CDR2 ANQGSEA. CDR3 loop: CSVMSLGSGANVLTF. CDR3 in DNA: TGCAGCGTAATGTCCCTGGGGTCTGGGGCCAACGTCCTGACTTTC. The full variable domain, its missing parts supplied by reference TRBV29-1 and TRBJ2-6, is SAVISQKPSRDICQRGTSLTIQCQVDSQVTMMFWYRQQPGQSLTLIATANQGSEATYESGFVIDKFPISRPNLTFSTLTVSNMSPEDSSIYLCSVMSLGSGANVLTFGAGSRLTVL.

This clonotype was seen ten or more times. The gene calls are TRBV12-3 or TRBV12-4 and TRBJ2-3; no clear D. Trimming took 5 bases from V and 0 from J, leaving 15 bases between them. This CDR3 contains 16 residues. The CDR3, as DNA: TGTGCCAGCAGTGCCTACATTCTTACTAGCACAGATACGCAGTATTTT. Its protein product is CASSAYILTSTDTQYF.

This clonotype appeared many times. The chain uses TRBV5-1 and TRBJ2-7; 7 bases are a match to TRBD2. Germline loops: CDR1 SGHRS, CDR2 YFSETQ. The CDR3 contains 14 residues. V lost 5 bases to trimming and J lost 0 bases; unmatched junction nucleotides: 5. CDR3 amino acids: CASRPSGSSYEQYF. CDR3 in DNA: TGCGCCAGCAGACCTAGCGGTAGCTCCTACGAGCAGTACTTC.

This sequence joins TRBV29-1 and TRBJ2-1, with D possibly matching TRBD1 (5 bases). CDR3 length equals 15 residues. Germline V gene sequence: CDR1 SQVTM, CDR2 ANQGSEA. Trimming took 5 bases from V and 8 from J, leaving 22 bases between them. CDR3 amino acids: CSVTAGAGNMDEQFF. CDR3 bases: TGCAGCGTTACCGCCGGCGCAGGGAATATGGATGAGCAGTTCTTC.

A remark on this clonotype: This may be a read error: a much more frequent sequence differs by one nucleotide. The V and J genes are TRBV29-1 and TRBJ2-5, with 11 positions matching TRBD1. Germline assignment: CDR1 SQVTM and CDR2 ANQGSEA. The V segment lost 4 bases and the J segment 7 bases; nucleotides outside the gene matches: 5. This CDR3 comprises 13 residues. For the CDR3, the DNA is TGCAGCGTTGGGACAGGGGGCGCCGGGACCCAGTACTTC. Protein sequence: CSVGTGGAGTQYF.

This rearrangement joins TRBV7-9 to TRBJ1-2; 11 bases align to TRBD1. CDR3 length equals 15 residues. CDR1 SEHNR and CDR2 FQNEAQ come from the germline V gene (reference sequence). The trim removed 8 bases at V and 4 bases at J, leaving 9 bases unmatched. In DNA form, the CDR3 reads TGTGCCAGCCACCCCGGGACAGGGGGGATCTATGGCTACACCTTC. As protein: CASHPGTGGIYGYTF.

A note on this clonotype: A junction end diverges from the germline sequence, so it may reflect a read error. This rearrangement joins TRBV7-9 to TRBJ1-6; TRBD1 aligns across 12 bases. The germline V gene encodes CDR1 SEHNR and CDR2 FQNEAQ (reference sequence). The CDR3 spans 16 residues. The CDR3 here is CASSVPGQGAESPPHF. The CDR3 DNA reads as TGTGCCAGCAGCGTCCCGGGACAGGGGGCGGAATCACCCCCCCACTTT.

V gene TRBV12-3 or TRBV12-4 combines with J gene TRBJ1-5, with 9 bases fitting TRBD1. The trim removed 11 bases at V and 4 bases at J, leaving 9 bases unmatched. The CDR3 is 14 amino acids. CDR3: CACNQQGANQPQHF. CDR3 DNA: TGTGCCTGCAACCAACAGGGGGCTAATCAGCCCCAGCATTTT.

Worth noting for this clonotype: This may arise from a read error, as a much more abundant clone is one base away. The chain couples TRBV3-1 to TRBJ2-1; the match to TRBD2 covers 11 bases. Per germline, CDR1 LGHDT and CDR2 YNNKEL (reference sequence). Trimming removed 5 bases from V and 5 bases from J; junction bases left unmatched: 2. The CDR3 is made up of 14 amino acids. CDR3 DNA: TGTGCCAGCAGCGCGGGACTAGCGGACAATGAGCAGTTCTTC. Protein sequence: CASSAGLADNEQFF.

This clonotype was detected a few times. CDR3 region: CASSEARRIQETQYF. CDR3 DNA sequence: TGTGCCAGCAGTGAAGCCAGACGGATCCAAGAGACCCAGTACTTC. The chain joins TRBV2 to TRBJ2-5; D is unclear. Trimming took 0 bases from V and 1 from J, leaving 9 bases between them. The CDR3 sequence is 15 residues long. Germline V gives CDR1 SNHLY, CDR2 FYNNEI.

This clonotype was found once. The chain combines TRBV5-1 with TRBJ1-2; D might be TRBD1 (6 bases). CDR3 length: 13 amino acids. CDR1 and CDR2 (germline): SGHRS, YFSETQ. Trimming pared 4 bases from V and 7 bases from J, leaving 14 bases between. CDR3 in amino acids: CASSTTGGAGYTF. The CDR3, as DNA: TGCGCCAGCAGCACAACCGGGGGGGCTGGCTACACCTTC.

The chain links TRBV18 to TRBJ2-7; 16 nucleotides match TRBD2. CDR1 is KGHSH, CDR2 LQKENI, per germline. CDR3 length equals 16 residues. Trimming cost V 3 bases and J 3 bases; bases outside gene matches: 2. CDR3 nucleotide sequence: TGTGCCAGCTCACCGGGGACTAGCGGGAGGGGCTACGAGCAGTACTTC. It is translated as CASSPGTSGRGYEQYF.

The table lists this clonotype with many counts. The J gene is TRBJ2-1, the V gene TRBV29-1; D is unresolved. Germline V lookup: CDR1 SQVTM, CDR2 ANQGSEA. The V gene lost 7 bases and the J gene lost 1 base, with 14 bases spanning the gap. The CDR3 contains 14 residues. The CDR3 protein is CSGVLGPSYNEQFF. The CDR3 DNA reads as TGCAGCGGCGTCCTGGGTCCTTCCTACAATGAGCAGTTCTTC.

This clonotype was seen many times. The chain carries TRBV15 and TRBJ2-4, with D perhaps matching TRBD1 (5 bases). The V end was cut by 2 bases, the J end by 1 base, with 9 bases between. The CDR3 is made up of 15 amino acids. Germline CDR1 is LNHNV and CDR2 is YYDKDF (reference sequence). The CDR3 reads CATSRPGLAKNIQYF. DNA of the CDR3: TGTGCCACCAGCAGACCAGGGTTGGCCAAAAACATTCAGTACTTC.

The table lists this clonotype with many counts. The rearrangement joins TRBV7-2 to TRBJ2-1; the match to TRBD2 covers 12 bases. Germline V gene sequence: CDR1 SGHTA, CDR2 FQGNSA. The J segment lost 5 bases and the V segment lost 5 bases, leaving 4 bases of the junction unmatched. This CDR3 has 15 amino acids. In DNA form, the CDR3 reads TGTGCCAGCAGCATTCTAGCGGGGGGGCACAATGAGCAGTTCTTC. Amino acid sequence: CASSILAGGHNEQFF.

This clonotype has ten or more counts. The V gene is TRBV28, the J gene TRBJ2-5; no clear D gene. CDR1 is MDHEN, CDR2 SYDVKM, per germline. V was cut by 10 bases and J by 5 bases, with 17 bases left in between. The CDR3 totals 13 residues. CDR3 residues: CATLSESLETQYF. CDR3 nucleotides: TGTGCCACCTTATCCGAGTCGTTGGAGACCCAGTACTTC.

The chain has TRBV29-1 and TRBJ2-2, with 9 bases lining up with TRBD1. CDR1 SQVTM and CDR2 ANQGSEA come from the germline V gene. CDR3 length equals 14 residues. Germline trimming cut 6 bases from V and 4 bases from J; bases unmatched to any gene: 6. CDR3 residues: CSVRDRERTGELFF. The CDR3, as DNA: TGCAGCGTCAGGGACAGGGAGCGCACCGGGGAGCTGTTTTTT.

As concerns this clonotype: At one boundary the junction diverges from the germline segment, which might be a read error. The chain has TRBV12-3 or TRBV12-4 and TRBJ1-6, with no clear D. The CDR3 totals 13 residues. CDR3 amino acids: CASKDGYNSPPHF. In nucleotides, the CDR3 is TGTGCCAGCAAGGACGGGTATAATTCACCCCCCCACTTT.

Comment on this clonotype: No DNA is shown, since the ends of the CDR3 on it are uncertain; the CDR3 is the one TCRdb lists. V usage is TRBV29-1 and J usage is TRBJ2-5; the D call TRBD1 from the table was never checked on the DNA. Both ends counted, the CDR3 spans 19 residues. The germline CDR1 and CDR2 sequences are SQVTM and ANQGSEA. The CDR3 sequence: CSAGTGGRGYTFGSGTQYF.